This T cell receptor (beta chain) was recorded in a study of blood T cell repertoires in COVID-19. Assay: immunoSEQ multiplex PCR; the TCRdb copy retains only in-frame clones and omits some. The sample contains more than 25,000 clones, roughly 87% of which appear only once. The ends lost 5 bases at V and 8 bases at J; junction bases unmatched: 5. This CDR3 is 12 amino acids long. Germline V gives CDR1 MNHEY, CDR2 SVGAGI. The sequence was obtained from a man aged 60 to 69 with active COVID-19. Sequencing input: peripheral blood. V is TRBV6-5 and J is TRBJ1-1; 7 bases agree with TRBD1. CDR3 region: CASSKNRGEAFF. Here the CDR3 DNA reads TGTGCCAGCAGTAAAAACAGGGGAGAAGCTTTCTTT.